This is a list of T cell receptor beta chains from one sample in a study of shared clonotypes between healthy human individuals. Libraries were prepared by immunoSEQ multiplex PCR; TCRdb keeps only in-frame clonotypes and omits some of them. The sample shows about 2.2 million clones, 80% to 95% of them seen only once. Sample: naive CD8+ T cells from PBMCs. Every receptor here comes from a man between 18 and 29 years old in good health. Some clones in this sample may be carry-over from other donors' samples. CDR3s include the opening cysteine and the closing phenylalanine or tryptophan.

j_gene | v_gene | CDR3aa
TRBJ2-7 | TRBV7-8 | CASSPESYEQYF
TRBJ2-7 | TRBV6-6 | CASSYRLPGPSYEQYF
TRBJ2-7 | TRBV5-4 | CASSLGDSVYEQYF
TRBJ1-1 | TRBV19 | CASLRGTEAFF
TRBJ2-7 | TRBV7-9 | CASSPQPGHYEQYF
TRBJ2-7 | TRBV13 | CASSLGTGRTYEQYF
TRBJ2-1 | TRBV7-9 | CASSLSVAEGYNEQFF
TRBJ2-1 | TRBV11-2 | CASSLGQVGSSYNEQFF
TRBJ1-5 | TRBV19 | CASSMEQGNQPQHF
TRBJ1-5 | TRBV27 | CASSSGLGVTQHF
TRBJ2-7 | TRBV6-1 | CASSEMAPGTIAYEQYF
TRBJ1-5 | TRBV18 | CASSPAPAIQPQHF
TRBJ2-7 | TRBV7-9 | CASTWDRPYEQYF
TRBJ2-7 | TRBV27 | CASSTNTATDSYEQYF
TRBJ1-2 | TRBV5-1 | CASSLARGGYTF
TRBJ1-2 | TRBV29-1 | CSVLDTSKGNGYTF
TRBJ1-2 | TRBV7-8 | CASSLAGTGSGYTF
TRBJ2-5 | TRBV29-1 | CSVELQETQYF
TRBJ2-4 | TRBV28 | CASSSWTGQNIQYF
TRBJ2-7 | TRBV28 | CASSLRVSYEQYF
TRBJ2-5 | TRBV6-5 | CASGGGWTQYF
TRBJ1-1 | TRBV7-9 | CASTLDGTEAFF
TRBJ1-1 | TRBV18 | CASSLTDRTEAFF
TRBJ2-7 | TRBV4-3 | CASSPGTSGPYEQYF
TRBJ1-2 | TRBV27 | CATWTVPYGYTF
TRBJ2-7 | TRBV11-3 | CASSLVVLASSYEQYF
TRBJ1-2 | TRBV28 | CASRQTGLAYGYTF
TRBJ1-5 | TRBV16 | CASSPGYSNQPQHF
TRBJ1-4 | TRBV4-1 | CASRDRGTMVANEKLFF
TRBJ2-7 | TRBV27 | CASSRGTSGSKYEQYF
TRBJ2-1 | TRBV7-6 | CASSSRTSGSSYNEQFF
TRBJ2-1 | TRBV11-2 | CASSFSPGGTYNEQFF
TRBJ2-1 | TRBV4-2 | CASSQVFGDRGEQFF